This T cell receptor (beta chain) was obtained from a study of shared clonotypes between healthy human individuals. Sorted-subset replicate PCRs used 150 to 200 ng of genomic DNA. This amount corresponded to 30,000 to 35,000 T cell genomes. Sequenced by immunoSEQ multiplex PCR; TCRdb stores in-frame clones only, minus some. The table includes millions of clones, about 95% detected once. Worth noting for this clone: Its antigen is unidentified.

This CDR3 comprises 15 residues. Trimming took off 2 bases at V and 2 bases at J, with 14 bases between the two ends. Germline CDR1 SGDLS, CDR2 YYNGEE. Participating donors were healthy, HIV-negative adults free of recent acute infections or vaccinations. Each sample came from a Caucasian adult donor living in Nashville, Tennessee. Points from the study as a whole: Few donors restricted represented genetic and exposure-history diversity.

Sample: naive CD4+ T cells sorted from blood. Subset reported: CD45RA+ positively selected. The sequence came from a man younger than 35 in good health. The gene calls are TRBV9 and TRBJ2-7; maybe TRBD2 (5 bases). The CDR3 DNA follows: TGTGCCAGCAGCGTTGACTACGACGGACCCTACGAGCAGTACTTC. Protein product: CASSVDYDGPYEQYF.